These 6 T cell receptor beta chains came from one sample sequenced in a study of T-cell memory formation after mild COVID-19. TCRdb fed the 5' RACE reads into MiXCR, producing one record per CDR3 protein. The repertoire holds approximately 60,000 distinct CDR3 sequences, with 9% to 9.5% as singletons. Input material: PBMCs or a T cell subset sorted from them (not recorded which). These receptors came from a young man who had mild COVID-19 (a few samples of this study predate the infection). Cell type and time point are not known.

This sequence joins TRBV2 and TRBJ2-7; D is uncertain. Trimming took off 7 bases at V and 3 bases at J, with 13 bases between the two ends. CDR1 and CDR2 (germline): SNHLY, FYNNEI. There are 13 residues in the CDR3. The CDR3: CASTRSDGYEQYF. The CDR3 coding sequence is TGTGCCAGCACCAGATCGGACGGCTACGAGCAGTACTTC.

This clonotype has more than one count but fewer than ten. At one boundary the junction diverges from the germline segment, which might be a read error. The chain employs TRBV12-3 or TRBV12-4 and TRBJ2-2; 7 positions match TRBD2. The CDR3 runs to 16 residues. CDR3 sequence: CASSPWGTPLGGGLFF. As DNA, the CDR3 is TGTGCCAGCAGTCCTTGGGGGACGCCCTTGGGGGGGGGGCTGTTTTTT.

This clonotype was recorded many times. The chain is built from TRBV7-2 and TRBJ2-4, with TRBD1 matching over 9 bases. The CDR3 loop spans 14 amino acids. CDR1 is SGHTA and CDR2 is FQGNSA in the germline V gene. V was clipped by 6 bases and J by 1 base; unmatched bases: 1. In nucleotides, the CDR3 is TGTGCCAGCAGAACAGGGGGCGCCAAAAACATTCAGTACTTC. This encodes CASRTGGAKNIQYF.

The rearrangement uses TRBV20-1 and TRBJ1-2, with D possibly being TRBD1 (5 bases). The ends were cut back, 1 base at V and 7 bases at J, with 16 bases in the middle. Germline-derived CDR1 and CDR2 are DFQATT and SNEGSKA (reference sequence). The CDR3 is 14 amino acids. CDR3 region: CSARVFGAEFGYTF. In DNA form, the CDR3 reads TGCAGTGCTAGAGTATTCGGGGCGGAGTTTGGCTACACCTTC.

The gene calls are TRBV6-1 and TRBJ1-2; 7 bases are a match to TRBD1. CDR1 MNHNS and CDR2 SASEGT come from the germline V gene. The CDR3 extends over 15 amino acids. The J segment lost 4 bases and the V segment lost 1 base, leaving 6 bases of the junction unmatched. The CDR3: CASSEEDRVPYGYTF. The CDR3 DNA reads TGTGCCAGCAGTGAAGAAGACAGGGTCCCCTATGGCTACACCTTC.

This clonotype turned up a few times. The rearrangement uses TRBV7-8 and TRBJ1-5, with TRBD1 matching 7 bases. Germline CDR1 is SGHVS and CDR2 is FQNEAQ. The CDR3 is 16 amino acids. V shed 3 bases, J shed 1 base, and the junction held 6 bases outside the gene matches. The CDR3 is CASSFAGTASNQPQHF. As DNA, the CDR3 is TGTGCCAGCAGCTTCGCCGGGACAGCAAGCAATCAGCCCCAGCATTTT.